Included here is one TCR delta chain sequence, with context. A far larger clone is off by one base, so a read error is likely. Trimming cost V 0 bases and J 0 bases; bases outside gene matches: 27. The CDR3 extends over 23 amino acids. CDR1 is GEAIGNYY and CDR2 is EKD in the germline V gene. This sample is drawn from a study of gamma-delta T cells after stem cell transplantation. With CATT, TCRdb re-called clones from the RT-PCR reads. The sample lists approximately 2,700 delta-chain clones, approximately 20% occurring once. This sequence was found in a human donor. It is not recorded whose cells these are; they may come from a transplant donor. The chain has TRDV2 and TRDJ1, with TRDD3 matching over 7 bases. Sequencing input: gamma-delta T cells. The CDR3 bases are TGTGCCTGTGACACCCTCGGGCCCCCCTTACTGGGGTATACGCTTCAGTACACCGATAAACTCATCTTT. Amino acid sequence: CACDTLGPPLLGYTLQYTDKLIF.